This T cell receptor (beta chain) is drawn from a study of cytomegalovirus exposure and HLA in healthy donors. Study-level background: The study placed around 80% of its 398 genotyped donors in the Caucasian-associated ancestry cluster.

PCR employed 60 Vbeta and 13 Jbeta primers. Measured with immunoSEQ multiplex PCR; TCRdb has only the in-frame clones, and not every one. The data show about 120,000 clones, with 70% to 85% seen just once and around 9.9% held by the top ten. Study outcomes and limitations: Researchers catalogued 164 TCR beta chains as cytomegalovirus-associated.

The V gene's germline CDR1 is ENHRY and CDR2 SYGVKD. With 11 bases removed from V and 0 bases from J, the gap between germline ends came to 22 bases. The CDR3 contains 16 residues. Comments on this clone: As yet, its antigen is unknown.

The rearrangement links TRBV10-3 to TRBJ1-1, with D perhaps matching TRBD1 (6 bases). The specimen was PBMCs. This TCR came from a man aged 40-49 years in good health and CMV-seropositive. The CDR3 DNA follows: TGTGCCGCCACTGTTAACCTGGGACAATTGAACACTGAAGCTTTCTTT. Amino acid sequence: CAATVNLGQLNTEAFF.